A single sample is the source of the 18 T cell receptor beta chains below, sequenced in a study of blood T cell repertoires in COVID-19. TCRdb keeps only in-frame clones here, not all; method: immunoSEQ multiplex PCR. The table lists around 250,000 clones, over 75% of them singletons. Specimen: PBMCs or T cells enriched from blood (not recorded which). These receptors were taken from a woman between 45 and 60 years old with acute COVID-19.

The rearrangement joins TRBV7-8 to TRBJ2-1; TRBD2 matches at 13 bases. The CDR3 sequence is 16 residues long. Germline CDR1 and CDR2: SGHVS and FQNEAQ. V dropped 6 bases and J dropped 0; count of bases not matched to a gene: 2. The CDR3 nucleotides are TGTGCCAGCAGATGGACTAGCGGGAGCTCCTACAATGAGCAGTTCTTC. Translation: CASRWTSGSSYNEQFF.

The rearrangement links TRBV18 to TRBJ1-5; TRBD1 is a possible D gene (5 bases). Trimming removed 2 bases from V and 2 bases from J, with 10 bases in between. The germline gives CDR1 KGHSH, CDR2 LQKENI. The CDR3 is 15 residues long. The CDR3 here is CASSPATAGNQPQHF. The CDR3 DNA follows: TGTGCCAGCTCACCAGCGACAGCAGGCAATCAGCCCCAGCATTTT.

The V gene is TRBV10-3, the J gene TRBJ2-2, with TRBD1 matching over 7 bases. CDR3 length: 16 residues. CDR1 and CDR2 from the germline V gene are ENHRY and SYGVKD. V lost 4 bases, J lost 1 base, and 6 bases stayed unmatched. This chain's CDR3 is CAISGPTGMNTGELFF. For the CDR3, the DNA is TGTGCCATCAGTGGACCGACAGGGATGAACACCGGGGAGCTGTTTTTT.

This clone was recorded once. This chain links TRBV20-1 with TRBJ1-2, with 9 bases aligning to TRBD1. The CDR3 contains 15 residues. The trim removed 3 bases at V and 0 bases at J, leaving 5 bases unmatched. CDR1 is DFQATT, CDR2 SNEGSKA, per germline (reference sequence). The CDR3 reads CSASGGQGANYGYTF. The CDR3 coding sequence is TGCAGTGCTAGTGGGGGACAGGGAGCTAACTATGGCTACACCTTC.

DNA of the CDR3: TGTGCCAGCAGCTTAGGGGCACAGGGGAATCAGCCCCAGCATTTT. As protein: CASSLGAQGNQPQHF. The J gene is TRBJ1-5, the V gene TRBV7-9, with 7 bases lining up with TRBD1. This CDR3 has 15 residues. V trimming: 1 base; J trimming: 4 bases; junction bases outside the gene matches: 4. Germline V gene sequence: CDR1 SEHNR, CDR2 FQNEAQ (reference sequence).

The chain joins TRBV6-5 to TRBJ1-5; no definite D call. Looked up from germline, CDR1 is MNHEY and CDR2 is SVGAGI. The V and J ends lost 6 bases and 1 base respectively, with 13 bases between them. The CDR3 spans 15 residues. The CDR3 spells CASSRSGLSNQPQHF. The CDR3 DNA follows: TGTGCCAGCAGCCGGTCCGGACTGAGCAATCAGCCCCAGCATTTT.

The chain employs TRBV7-9 and TRBJ1-2, with a possible D match to TRBD1 (6 bases). Germline V gene data show CDR1 as SEHNR and CDR2 as FQNEAQ (reference sequence). V was trimmed by 5 bases and J by 2 bases, leaving 18 bases between them. The CDR3 extends over 16 amino acids. The CDR3 loop reads CASSPETPGVNYGYTF. The CDR3 DNA is TGTGCCAGCAGCCCCGAGACCCCAGGGGTCAACTATGGCTACACCTTC.

The chain uses TRBV9 and TRBJ1-1; 8 bases line up with TRBD1. The ends lost 3 bases at V and 2 bases at J; junction bases unmatched: 18. Germline V gene data show CDR1 as SGDLS and CDR2 as YYNGEE. CDR3 size: 19 residues. The CDR3 sequence: CASSDDPGGRGGTNTEAFF. In DNA form, the CDR3 reads TGTGCCAGCAGCGATGACCCAGGGGGCAGGGGAGGGACAAACACTGAAGCTTTCTTT.

This clone was picked up a small number of times. The V and J genes are TRBV12-3 or TRBV12-4 and TRBJ1-2, with unresolved D. This CDR3 comprises 13 residues. Trimming shortened V by 3 bases and J by 2 bases, and 7 bases separated the two germline ends. The CDR3 DNA reads as TGTGCCAGCAGTTTTCCGTCGAACTATGGCTACACCTTC. Translation gives CASSFPSNYGYTF.

This rearrangement joins TRBV3-1 (or the pseudogene TRBV3-2) to TRBJ2-7, with TRBD1 matching over 9 bases. The CDR3 is 14 amino acids. With 3 bases clipped from V and 5 bases from J, the junction kept 5 bases outside the gene matches. The V gene's germline CDR1 is LGHDT and CDR2 YNNKEL (reference sequence). The CDR3 DNA reads TGTGCCAGCAGCCACTGGGACAGGGTGGACGAGCAGTACTTC. Translated, it gives CASSHWDRVDEQYF.

The V call is TRBV7-9, the J call TRBJ2-1, with D tentatively TRBD2 (6 bases). CDR1 and CDR2 from the germline V gene are SEHNR and FQNEAQ (reference sequence). V lost 3 bases and J lost 5, with 11 bases in between. The CDR3 is made up of 14 amino acids. This CDR3 is CASSFSWGDNEQFF. In DNA form, the CDR3 reads TGTGCCAGCAGCTTTTCATGGGGGGACAATGAGCAGTTCTTC.

V usage is TRBV5-1 and J usage is TRBJ2-7, with a weak D call TRBD1 (6 bases). The V gene's germline CDR1 is SGHRS and CDR2 YFSETQ. With 5 bases removed from V and 4 bases from J, the gap between germline ends came to 13 bases. This CDR3 spans 13 amino acids. CDR3 DNA: TGCGCCAGCAGTTTTGAAACAGGGTACGAGCAGTACTTC. As protein: CASSFETGYEQYF.

The chain is built from TRBV27 and TRBJ1-6, with D unclear. V was pared by 7 bases and J by 0 bases, with 13 bases between. The germline V gene has CDR1 MNHEY and CDR2 SMNVEV (reference sequence). CDR3 length: 16 amino acids. This chain's CDR3 is CASMEVPSSYNSPLHF. DNA for the CDR3: TGTGCCAGCATGGAGGTTCCGAGCTCCTATAATTCACCCCTCCACTTT.

The V and J genes are TRBV7-3 and TRBJ2-3; TRBD2 agrees at 9 bases. The CDR3 is made up of 17 amino acids. From germline, CDR1 is SGHTA and CDR2 FQGTGA. The ends lost 2 bases at V and 3 bases at J; junction bases unmatched: 9. CDR3 in amino acids: CASSLGASGEGTDTQYF. The CDR3 DNA reads as TGTGCCAGCAGCTTAGGGGCTAGCGGGGAAGGTACAGATACGCAGTATTTT.

The chain uses TRBV12-3 or TRBV12-4 and TRBJ1-1; D might be TRBD1 (6 bases). Trimming cost V 2 bases and J 8 bases, with 9 bases left between them. The CDR3 sequence is 12 residues long. As DNA, the CDR3 is TGTGCCAGCAGTTTAATAACAGGGGAAGCTTTCTTT. This sequence encodes CASSLITGEAFF.

The chain has TRBV7-9 and TRBJ1-1; tentatively, D is TRBD1 (5 bases). Between the trimmed V and J ends, which lost 5 bases and 0 bases, there was a span of 13 bases. This CDR3 region has 15 residues. Germline CDR1 and CDR2: SEHNR and FQNEAQ (reference sequence). The CDR3 DNA sequence: TGTGCCAGCAGCAGGCAGGGTCCCATGAACACTGAAGCTTTCTTT. The encoded protein is CASSRQGPMNTEAFF.

The CDR3 DNA sequence: TGTGCCAGCAGCTTACCTGGACAGTCAACTAACTATGGCTACACCTTC. Its translation is CASSLPGQSTNYGYTF. The chain links TRBV7-9 to TRBJ1-2, with a weak D call TRBD1 (6 bases). The CDR3 is 16 residues long. Trimming pared 2 bases from V and 0 bases from J, leaving 13 bases between. Germline loops: CDR1 SEHNR, CDR2 FQNEAQ (reference sequence).

This sequence joins TRBV7-2 and TRBJ1-5; the D gene is possibly TRBD1 (5 bases). V dropped 5 bases and J dropped 0 bases, with 17 bases sitting between them. The CDR3 has 17 residues. CDR1 and CDR2 from the germline V gene are SGHTA and FQGNSA. The CDR3 nucleotides read TGTGCCAGCAGCCAAAGGGGCACATTTAATAGCAATCAGCCCCAGCATTTT. It yields the protein CASSQRGTFNSNQPQHF.